The T cell receptor beta chain under discussion was sequenced for a study of cytomegalovirus exposure and HLA in healthy donors. Study background: The Caucasian-associated ancestry cluster held around 81% of 398 genotyped donors.

As regards this clone: The antigen remains undetermined.

Both 60 Vbeta primers and 13 Jbeta primers went into the PCR. Profiling relied on immunoSEQ multiplex PCR, and the TCRdb table lists in-frame clones only, not all of them. This sample has 85,000 to 120,000 clones, with around three quarters found just once. Whole-study results and caveats: Specific recognition of CMV antigens was confirmed in vitro for a few chains (all CMV-associated). The study designated fewer than 200 TCR beta chains cytomegalovirus-associated.

When sampled, the donors appeared nominally healthy, though they likely had unrecorded immune exposures. The TCR comes from a woman aged 45-65 years in good health and CMV-seropositive. Input material: PBMCs.

The CDR3 loop reads CASSMGQGREQYF. DNA for the CDR3: TGTGCCAGTAGTATGGGACAGGGACGCGAGCAGTACTTC. The chain links TRBV19 to TRBJ2-7, with 9 bases identical to TRBD1. This CDR3 is built from 13 residues. The ends lost 3 bases at V and 6 bases at J; junction bases unmatched: 3. CDR1 LNHDA and CDR2 SQIVND come from the germline V gene (reference sequence).